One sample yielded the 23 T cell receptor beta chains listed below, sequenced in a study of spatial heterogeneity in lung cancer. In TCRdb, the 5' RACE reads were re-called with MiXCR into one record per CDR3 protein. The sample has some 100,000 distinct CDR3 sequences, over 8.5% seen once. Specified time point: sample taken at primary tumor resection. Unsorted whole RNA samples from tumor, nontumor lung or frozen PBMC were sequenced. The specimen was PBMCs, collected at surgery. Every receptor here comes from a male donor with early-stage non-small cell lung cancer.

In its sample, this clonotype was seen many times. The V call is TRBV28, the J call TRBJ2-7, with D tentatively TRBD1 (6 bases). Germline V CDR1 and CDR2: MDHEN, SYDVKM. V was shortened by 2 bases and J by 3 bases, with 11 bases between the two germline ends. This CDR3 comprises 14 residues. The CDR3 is CASSLVGQSYEQYF. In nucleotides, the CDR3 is TGTGCCAGCAGTTTAGTCGGACAGAGCTACGAGCAGTACTTC. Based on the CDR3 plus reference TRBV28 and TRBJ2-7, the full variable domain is DVKVTQSSRYLVKRTGEKVFLECVQDMDHENMFWYRQDPGLGLRLIYFSYDVKMKEKGDIPEGYSVSREKKERFSLILESASTNQTSMYLCASSLVGQSYEQYFGPGTRLTVT.

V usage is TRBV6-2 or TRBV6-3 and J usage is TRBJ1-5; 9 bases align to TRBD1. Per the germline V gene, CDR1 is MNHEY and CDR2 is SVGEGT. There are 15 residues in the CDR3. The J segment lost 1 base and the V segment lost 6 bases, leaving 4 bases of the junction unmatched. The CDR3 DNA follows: TGTGCCAGCAGACGACAGGGGGGAAGCAATCAGCCCCAGCATTTT. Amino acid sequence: CASRRQGGSNQPQHF.

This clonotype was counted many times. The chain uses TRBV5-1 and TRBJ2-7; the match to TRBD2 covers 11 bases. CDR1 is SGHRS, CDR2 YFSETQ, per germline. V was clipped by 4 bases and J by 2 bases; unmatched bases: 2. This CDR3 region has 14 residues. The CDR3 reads CASSQTSGAYEQYF. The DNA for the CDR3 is TGCGCCAGCAGCCAGACTAGCGGGGCCTACGAGCAGTACTTC.

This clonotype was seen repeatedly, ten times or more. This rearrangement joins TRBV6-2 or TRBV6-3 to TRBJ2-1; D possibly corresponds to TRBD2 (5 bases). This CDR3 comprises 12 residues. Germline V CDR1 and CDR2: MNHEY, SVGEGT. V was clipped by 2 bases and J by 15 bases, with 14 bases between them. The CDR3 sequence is CASSYPDSIPFF. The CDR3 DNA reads TGTGCCAGCAGTTACCCGGACTCCATCCCGTTCTTC.

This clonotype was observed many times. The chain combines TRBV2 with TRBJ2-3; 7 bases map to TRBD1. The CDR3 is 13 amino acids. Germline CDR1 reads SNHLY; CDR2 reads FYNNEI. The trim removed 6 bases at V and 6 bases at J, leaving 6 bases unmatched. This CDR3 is CASRITGVDTQYF. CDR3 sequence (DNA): TGTGCCAGCAGAATAACAGGGGTGGATACGCAGTATTTT.

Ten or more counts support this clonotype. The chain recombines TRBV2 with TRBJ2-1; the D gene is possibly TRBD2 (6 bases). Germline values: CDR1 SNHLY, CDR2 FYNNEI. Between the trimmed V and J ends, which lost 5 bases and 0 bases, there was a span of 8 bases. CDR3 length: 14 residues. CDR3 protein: CASSRLGSYNEQFF. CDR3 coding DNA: TGTGCCAGCAGTCGACTAGGCTCCTACAATGAGCAGTTCTTC.

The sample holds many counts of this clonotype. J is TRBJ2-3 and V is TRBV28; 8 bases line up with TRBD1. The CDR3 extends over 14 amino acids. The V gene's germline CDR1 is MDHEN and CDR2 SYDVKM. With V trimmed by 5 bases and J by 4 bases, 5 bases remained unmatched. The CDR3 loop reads CASSPRTGSDTQYF. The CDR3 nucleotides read TGTGCCAGCAGTCCTAGGACAGGGTCAGATACGCAGTATTTT. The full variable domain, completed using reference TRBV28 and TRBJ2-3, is DVKVTQSSRYLVKRTGEKVFLECVQDMDHENMFWYRQDPGLGLRLIYFSYDVKMKEKGDIPEGYSVSREKKERFSLILESASTNQTSMYLCASSPRTGSDTQYFGPGTRLTVL.

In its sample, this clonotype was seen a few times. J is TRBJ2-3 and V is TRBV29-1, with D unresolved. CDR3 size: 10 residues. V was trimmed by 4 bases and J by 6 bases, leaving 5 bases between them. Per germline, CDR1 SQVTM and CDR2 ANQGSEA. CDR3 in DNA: TGCAGCGTTGCCTACGATACGCAGTATTTT. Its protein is CSVAYDTQYF.

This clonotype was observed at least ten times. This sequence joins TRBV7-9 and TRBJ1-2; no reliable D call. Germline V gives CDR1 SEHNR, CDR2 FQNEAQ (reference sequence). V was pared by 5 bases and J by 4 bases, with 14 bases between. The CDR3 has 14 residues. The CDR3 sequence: CASSPAQGRYGYTF. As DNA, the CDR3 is TGTGCCAGCAGCCCGGCCCAAGGTCGCTATGGCTACACCTTC. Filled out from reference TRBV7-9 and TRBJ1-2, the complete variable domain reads DTGVSQNPRHKITKRGQNVTFRCDPISEHNRLYWYRQTLGQGPEFLTYFQNEAQLEKSRLLSDRFSAERPKGSFSTLEIQRTEQGDSAMYLCASSPAQGRYGYTFGSGTRLTVV.

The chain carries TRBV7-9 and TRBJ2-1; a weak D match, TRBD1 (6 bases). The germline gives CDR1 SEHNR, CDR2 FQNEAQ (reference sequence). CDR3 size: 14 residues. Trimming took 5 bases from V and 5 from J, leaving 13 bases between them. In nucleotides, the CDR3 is TGTGCCAGCAGCCCCAGGGGTAGCCACAATGAGCAGTTCTTC. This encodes CASSPRGSHNEQFF.

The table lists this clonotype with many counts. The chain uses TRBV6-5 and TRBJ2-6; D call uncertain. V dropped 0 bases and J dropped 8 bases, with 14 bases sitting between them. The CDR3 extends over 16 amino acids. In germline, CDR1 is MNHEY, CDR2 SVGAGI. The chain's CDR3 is CASSYSNRVGSNVLTF. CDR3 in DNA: TGTGCCAGCAGTTACTCGAATCGGGTAGGGTCCAACGTCCTGACTTTC.

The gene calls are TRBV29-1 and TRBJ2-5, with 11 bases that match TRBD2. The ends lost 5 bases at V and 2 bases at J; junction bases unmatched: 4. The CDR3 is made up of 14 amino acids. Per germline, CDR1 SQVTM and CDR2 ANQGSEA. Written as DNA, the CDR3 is TGCAGCGTTACCCTAGCGGGAGGACAAGAGACCCAGTACTTC. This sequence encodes CSVTLAGGQETQYF.

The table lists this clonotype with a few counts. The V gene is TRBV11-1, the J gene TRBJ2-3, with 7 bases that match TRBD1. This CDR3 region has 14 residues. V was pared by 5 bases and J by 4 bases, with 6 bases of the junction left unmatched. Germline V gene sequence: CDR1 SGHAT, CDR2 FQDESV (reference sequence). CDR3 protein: CASSTLQGPDTQYF. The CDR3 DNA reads TGTGCCAGCAGCACCCTACAGGGGCCAGATACGCAGTATTTT.

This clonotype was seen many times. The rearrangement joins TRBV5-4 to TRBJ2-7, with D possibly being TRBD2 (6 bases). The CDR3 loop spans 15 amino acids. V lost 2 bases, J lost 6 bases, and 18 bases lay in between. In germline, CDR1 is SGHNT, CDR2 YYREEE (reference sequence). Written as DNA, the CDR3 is TGTGCCAGCAGCTTCTTCTCGGCCCCGGAGGGCGAGCAGTACTTC. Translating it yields CASSFFSAPEGEQYF.

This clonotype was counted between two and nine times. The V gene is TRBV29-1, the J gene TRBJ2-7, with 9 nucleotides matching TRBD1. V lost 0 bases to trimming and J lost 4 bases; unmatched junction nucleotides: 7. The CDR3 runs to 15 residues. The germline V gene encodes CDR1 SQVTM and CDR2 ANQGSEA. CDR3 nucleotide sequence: TGCAGCGTTGAAGAACCGGGACAGGGTTTTTACGAGCAGTACTTC. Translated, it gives CSVEEPGQGFYEQYF.

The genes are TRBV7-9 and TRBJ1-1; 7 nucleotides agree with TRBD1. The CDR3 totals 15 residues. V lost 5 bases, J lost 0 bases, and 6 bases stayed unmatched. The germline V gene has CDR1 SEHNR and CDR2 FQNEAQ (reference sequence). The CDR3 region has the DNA TGTGCCAGCAGCCCCAGACAGGGTATGAACACTGAAGCTTTCTTT. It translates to CASSPRQGMNTEAFF.

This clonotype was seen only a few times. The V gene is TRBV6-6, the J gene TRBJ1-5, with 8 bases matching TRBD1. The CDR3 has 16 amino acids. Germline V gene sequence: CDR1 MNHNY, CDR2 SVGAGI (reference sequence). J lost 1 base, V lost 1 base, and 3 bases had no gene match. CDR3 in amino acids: CASSYWTGISNQPQHF. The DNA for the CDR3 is TGTGCCAGCAGTTACTGGACAGGGATCAGCAATCAGCCCCAGCATTTT.

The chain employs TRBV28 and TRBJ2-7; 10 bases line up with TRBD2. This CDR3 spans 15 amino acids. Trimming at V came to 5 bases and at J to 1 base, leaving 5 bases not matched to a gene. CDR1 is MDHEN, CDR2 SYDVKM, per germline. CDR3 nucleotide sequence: TGTGCCAGCAGTCGGACTAGCGGAGCATCCTACGAGCAGTACTTC. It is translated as CASSRTSGASYEQYF. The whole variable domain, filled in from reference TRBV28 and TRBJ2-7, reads DVKVTQSSRYLVKRTGEKVFLECVQDMDHENMFWYRQDPGLGLRLIYFSYDVKMKEKGDIPEGYSVSREKKERFSLILESASTNQTSMYLCASSRTSGASYEQYFGPGTRLTVT.

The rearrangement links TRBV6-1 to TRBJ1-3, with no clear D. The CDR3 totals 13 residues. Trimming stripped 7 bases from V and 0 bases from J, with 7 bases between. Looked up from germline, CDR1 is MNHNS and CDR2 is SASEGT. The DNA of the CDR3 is TGTGCCAGCAATGCAGGCTCTGGAAACACCATATATTTT. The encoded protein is CASNAGSGNTIYF.

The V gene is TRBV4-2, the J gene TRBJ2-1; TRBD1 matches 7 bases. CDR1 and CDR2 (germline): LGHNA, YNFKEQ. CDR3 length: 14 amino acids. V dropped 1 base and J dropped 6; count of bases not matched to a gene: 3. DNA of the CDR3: TGTGCCAGCAGCCAAGGACAGGGAACCAATGAGCAGTTCTTC. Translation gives CASSQGQGTNEQFF.

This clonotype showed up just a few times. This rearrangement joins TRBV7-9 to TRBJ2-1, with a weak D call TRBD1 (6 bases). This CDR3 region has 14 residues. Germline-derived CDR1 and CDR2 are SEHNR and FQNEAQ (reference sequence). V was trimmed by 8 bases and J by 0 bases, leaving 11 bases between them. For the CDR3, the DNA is TGTGCCAGCGGCCAGGGGAGCTCCTACAATGAGCAGTTCTTC. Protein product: CASGQGSSYNEQFF.

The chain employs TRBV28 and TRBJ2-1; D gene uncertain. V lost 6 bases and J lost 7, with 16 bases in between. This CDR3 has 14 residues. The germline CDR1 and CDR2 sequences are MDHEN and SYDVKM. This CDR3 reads CASSIRARFNEQFF. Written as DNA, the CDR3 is TGTGCCAGCAGCATTAGGGCCCGTTTTAATGAGCAGTTCTTC.

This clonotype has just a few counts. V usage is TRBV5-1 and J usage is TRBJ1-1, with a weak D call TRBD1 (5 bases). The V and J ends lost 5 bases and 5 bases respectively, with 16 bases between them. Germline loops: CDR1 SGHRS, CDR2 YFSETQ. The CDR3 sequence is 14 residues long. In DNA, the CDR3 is TGCGCCAGCAGGCGAGGAGGAGGGGATACTGAAGCTTTCTTT. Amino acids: CASRRGGGDTEAFF.